Reported below is one T cell receptor (beta chain). Its matching antigen is unknown. Described treatment: oral pan-JAK inhibitor, 5-10 mg twice daily. Sampling of alopecia areata patients yielded lesional scalp punch biopsies as well as peripheral blood. CDR1 and CDR2 from the germline V gene are SQVTM and ANQGSEA. Deletions cut 4 bases from V and 5 bases from J, with 11 bases between. This CDR3 has 12 amino acids. This entry comes from a study of CD8+ T cells in alopecia areata. Study conclusions and caveats: Relative to normal scalp, lesional scalp, especially alopecia totalis/universalis, showed higher clonality.

As the sequencing template, cDNA was produced by extracting RNA and reverse transcribing it. Generated by immunoSEQ multiplex PCR, the TCRdb table keeps only in-frame clones and is missing some. The repertoire includes 190,000 or so clones, 58% of them detected once, and about 5.1% sits in the top ten. The material was CD4+ T cells sorted from blood, obtained at week 24, from a patient treated with tofacitinib. The gene calls are TRBV29-1 and TRBJ2-5; D remains ambiguous. This receptor was identified in a human donor with alopecia areata. The CDR3 reads CSVGPERETQYF. Written as DNA, the CDR3 is TGCAGCGTTGGGCCCGAGAGGGAGACCCAGTACTTC.